This T cell receptor beta chain comes out of a study of blood T cell repertoires in COVID-19 (dated by TCRdb to the early 2020s). General notes on the study: The collaborator samples originated in the United States, Italy and Spain and spanned the acute and convalescent phases of COVID-19. Deeply sampled blood TCRbeta repertoires from subjects exposed to, actively infected with, or recovered from COVID-19 were included in the dataset. Where HLA class I and class II types were available, the types were taken from metadata supplied by the sample provider, not from assay-based typing. The repertoires were released in a freely available public database intended as a resource for research on the immune response to SARS-CoV-2. The sample metadata nearly always contained a de-identified subject ID, COVID-19 status, age in years and sex. The material from the prospective study consisted of cDNA or gDNA derived from T cells, B-cell-depleted T cells, or PBMCs. The samples were drawn from the first 160 participants of the ongoing ImmuneRACE study and from some 1,300 subjects provided by 6 global collaborators. Study-level results and caveats: The amount of clinical and demographic metadata varied by source and participant and was provided uncurated.

Note on this clone: No cognate antigen has been identified for it. It has no much larger one-base neighbor in the sample; base qualities were not kept.

The collaborating institutions used their own protocols to collect whole blood in K2EDTA tubes. For TCRbeta analysis, collaborators shipped samples as frozen whole blood, isolated PBMCs, or DNA extracted from either of those sample types. The immunoSEQ Assay, a bias-controlled multiplex PCR, was used to amplify TCRbeta CDR3 regions from genomic DNA. As for the original processing: The number of nucleated cells in each sample was estimated from the amplification of reference gene primers within the assay. To quantify the absolute abundance of each unique TCRbeta CDR3 rearrangement, sequence reads were collapsed and filtered. For each sample, productive Simpson clonality was calculated as the square root of Simpson's diversity index over productive rearrangements. TCRdb mirrors the immuneACCESS table, restricted to in-frame sequences. Some clones are absent from its copies; in checked studies, under half trace to an unresolved V gene, and the reason for the others is unknown. V and J calls and clone size follow that table, whereas D and trimming were derived from the DNA. The table for this sample lists around 120,000 clones; around 87% of them were counted only once. 25% to 30% of the sample comes from the top ten.

Including cysteine and phenylalanine, the CDR3 has 15 amino acids. Of the read, only the CDR3 DNA is kept; its 45 bases are in frame from base 1. The germline V gene provides CDR1 SGHAT and CDR2 FQNNGV. Germline trimming: 5 bases from V, 4 bases from J; junction bases outside gene matches: 8. The receptor chain draws on TRBV11-2 and TRBJ1-3, and 7 junction bases match TRBD1. The receptor was isolated from a woman in her sixties or seventies with acute or convalescent COVID-19. Source material: peripheral blood. The CDR3 region reads CASSASGTAGNTIYF. The nucleotide sequence reads TGTGCCAGCAGCGCCTCCGGGACAGCCGGAAACACCATATATTTT.